The 4 T cell receptor beta chains below all came from one sample that was sequenced in a study of T cell repertoires in cytomegalovirus infection. TCRdb recomputed calls from the reads with MiXCR, one row per CDR3 protein. This sample has 560,000 or so distinct CDR3 sequences; 16% occur once, and the top ten carry about 24%. Sequencing was performed on CD8+ T cells from PBMCs. The receptor set was obtained from a human donor in good health (CMV status not recorded). Some clones in this sample may be carry-over from other donors' samples.

This clonotype was seen many times. The rearrangement joins TRBV7-3 to TRBJ2-3; TRBD2 agrees at 9 bases. The germline V gene encodes CDR1 SGHTA and CDR2 FQGTGA. The V segment lost 6 bases and the J segment 5 bases; nucleotides outside the gene matches: 6. The CDR3 is 14 residues long. The CDR3 here is CASSFSGSGDTQYF. CDR3 nucleotides: TGTGCCAGCAGTTTTAGCGGGAGTGGAGATACGCAGTATTTT.

Details on this clonotype: This may be a read error: a much more frequent sequence differs by one nucleotide. Since no conserved phenylalanine or tryptophan closes the CDR3, a read error is the likely cause. V usage is TRBV4-1 and J usage is TRBJ2-1; D gene uncertain. This CDR3 is 13 amino acids long. Germline V gene sequence: CDR1 MGHRA, CDR2 YSYEKL. V lost 0 bases, J lost 9 bases, and 9 bases lay in between. The CDR3 DNA is TGCGCCAGCAGCCAAGATAGGGCCGGTGAGCAGTTCTTA. This gives the protein CASSQDRAGEQFL.

This clonotype was counted at least ten times. The J gene is TRBJ2-2, the V gene TRBV7-2; the match to TRBD1 covers 8 bases. V dropped 9 bases and J dropped 1; count of bases not matched to a gene: 4. The CDR3 consists of 14 residues. The V gene's germline CDR1 is SGHTA and CDR2 FQGNSA. The CDR3 region has the DNA TGTGCCAGGACAGGACAGGGGAACACCGGGGAGCTGTTTTTT. As protein: CARTGQGNTGELFF.

The rearrangement uses TRBV4-2 and TRBJ1-2; no clear D gene. V lost 3 bases and J 8 bases, leaving 16 bases between the germline ends. CDR1 and CDR2 from the germline V gene are LGHNA and YNFKEQ. The CDR3 sequence is 14 residues long. CDR3 DNA sequence: TGTGCCAGCAGCCAGGCATGGTCATCTGGGGGCTACACCTTC. It is translated as CASSQAWSSGGYTF.